The clone carrying this TCR beta chain was picked up a small number of times. What it binds is unknown. In the study's own analysis: Clinicopathological groups of papillary thyroid cancer showed CDR3 differences that were used to build a distant-metastasis classifier. TCRdb re-called clones from the PCR reads using MiXCR. TCRdb's processing, not the study's, gives the V and J calls here. Among some 30,000 clones listed, 15% to 20% were seen once. This sample is part of a study of metastatic and nonmetastatic thyroid tumors. At the level of the study: Across blood and tumor or nodule tissue, repertoires from malignant and benign thyroid patients were compared with one another. Whole-study results and caveats: For both blood and tumor, malignant thyroid tumors reportedly showed significantly higher TCR beta diversity than benign nodules did.

No treatment had been given to any patient before thyroid surgery. The ends were cut back, 9 bases at V and 5 bases at J, with 16 bases in the middle. The CDR3 extends over 14 amino acids. Germline V lookup: CDR1 LNHDA, CDR2 SQIVND (reference sequence). The source material was blood. The chain has TRBV19 and TRBJ2-2; D is ambiguous. This receptor was identified in a female donor with papillary thyroid cancer or a benign thyroid nodule (not recorded which). Some clones in this sample may be carry-over from other donors' samples. The CDR3 sequence is CASPPPGRTGELFF. In nucleotides, the CDR3 is TGTGCCAGCCCCCCCCCAGGTCGGACCGGGGAGCTGTTTTTT.